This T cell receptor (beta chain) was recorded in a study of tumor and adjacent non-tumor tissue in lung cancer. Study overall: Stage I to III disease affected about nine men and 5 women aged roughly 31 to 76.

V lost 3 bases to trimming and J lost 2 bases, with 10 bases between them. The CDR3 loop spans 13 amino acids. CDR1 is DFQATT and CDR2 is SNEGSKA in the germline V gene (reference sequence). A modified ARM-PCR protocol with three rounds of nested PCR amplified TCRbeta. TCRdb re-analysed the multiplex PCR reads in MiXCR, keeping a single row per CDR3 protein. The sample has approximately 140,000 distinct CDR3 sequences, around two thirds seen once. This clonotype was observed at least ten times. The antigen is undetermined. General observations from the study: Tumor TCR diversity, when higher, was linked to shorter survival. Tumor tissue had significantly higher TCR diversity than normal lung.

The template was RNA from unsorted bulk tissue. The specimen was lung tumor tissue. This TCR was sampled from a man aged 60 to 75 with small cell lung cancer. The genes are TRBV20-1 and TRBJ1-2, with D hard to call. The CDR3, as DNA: TGCAGTGCTAGTCCCCAAGGGAACTATGGCTACACCTTC. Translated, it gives CSASPQGNYGYTF.